Following are 7 T cell receptor beta chains from one sample sequenced in a study of molecular identifiers for immune sequencing clone quantification. MiXCR, applied by TCRdb to the PCR reads, yields one record per CDR3 protein. The repertoire consists of some 590,000 distinct CDR3 sequences, with around 25% occurring once and the leading ten covering about 0.73%. The source material was naive CD8+ T cells from blood, with Jurkat cell RNA spiked in. Described subset: FACS-sorted CD8+CD4-CCR7+CD45RA+ naive T cells. These receptors originate from a human donor in good health. Some libraries in this study had Jurkat cell RNA spiked in.

The chain uses TRBV19 and TRBJ2-7, with unresolved D. Looked up from germline, CDR1 is LNHDA and CDR2 is SQIVND (reference sequence). Deletions cut 1 base from V and 3 bases from J, with 7 bases between. The CDR3 spans 13 residues. Here the CDR3 reads CASSIAVYYEQYF. CDR3 nucleotides: TGTGCCAGTAGTATAGCGGTCTACTACGAGCAGTACTTC.

This clonotype was counted many times. The chain uses TRBV3-1 and TRBJ2-4; weak D call: TRBD1 (5 bases). Germline assignment: CDR1 LGHDT and CDR2 YNNKEL (reference sequence). This CDR3 has 19 amino acids. The germline V and J ends were trimmed by 2 bases and 3 bases, with 23 bases remaining between them. The CDR3: CASSQKMIDRPLVKNIQYF. CDR3 DNA sequence: TGTGCCAGCAGCCAAAAGATGATCGACAGACCTCTAGTCAAAAACATTCAGTACTTC.

As to this clonotype: A much larger clone sits a single nucleotide away, making a read error possible. V usage is TRBV7-2 and J usage is TRBJ2-3; possibly TRBD2 for D (6 bases). The V end was cut by 5 bases, the J end by 4 bases, with 28 bases between. CDR1 and CDR2 from the germline V gene are SGHTA and FQGNSA. The CDR3 runs to 19 residues. The CDR3 spells CASSHLASVFDSSADTQYF. The CDR3 DNA reads as TGTGCCAGCAGCCACCTAGCATCAGTTTTCGATTCTAGCGCAGATACGCAGTATTTT.

Comment on this clonotype: One base away lies a much larger clone, so this may be a sequencing read error. This sequence joins TRBV19 and TRBJ2-2; D is possibly TRBD2 (6 bases). The CDR3 runs to 13 residues. Germline-derived CDR1 and CDR2 are LNHDA and SQIVND (reference sequence). The CDR3: CASSIGPAGGLFF. As DNA, the CDR3 is TGTGCCAGTAGTATAGGGCCTGCCGGGGGGCTGTTTTTT.

Concerning this clonotype itself: A much larger clonotype is one base distant, so this may be a read error. The rearrangement joins TRBV4-3 to TRBJ1-1; tentatively, D is TRBD1 (5 bases). The CDR3 has 15 residues. CDR1 is LGHNA and CDR2 is YSLEER in the germline V gene. The CDR3 sequence is CASGQDSGARTEAFF. As DNA, the CDR3 is TGCGCCAGCGGCCAAGATTCTGGGGCGAGGACTGAAGCTTTCTTT.

Ten or more counts support this clonotype. The chain joins TRBV14 to TRBJ1-2; D is undetermined. V was pared by 3 bases and J by 6 bases, with 20 bases between. The germline CDR1 and CDR2 sequences are SGHDN and FVKESK. This CDR3 comprises 16 residues. The CDR3 sequence is CASSHEKRSIVDGYTF. The DNA of the CDR3 is TGTGCCAGCAGCCACGAAAAAAGAAGCATTGTGGATGGCTACACCTTC. The whole variable domain, remainder taken from reference TRBV14 and TRBJ1-2, is EAGVTQFPSHSVIEKGQTVTLRCDPISGHDNLYWYRRVMGKEIKFLLHFVKESKQDESGMPNNRFLAERTGGTYSTLKVQPAELEDSGVYFCASSHEKRSIVDGYTFGSGTRLTVV.

The chain has TRBV4-1 and TRBJ2-7; D gene unclear. V was shortened by 4 bases and J by 7 bases, with 20 bases between the two germline ends. Germline V gene sequence: CDR1 MGHRA, CDR2 YSYEKL. The CDR3 is 15 amino acids. This CDR3 is CASSRDRTVPREQYF. The CDR3 DNA sequence: TGCGCCAGCAGCCGAGATCGGACGGTCCCTAGAGAGCAGTACTTC.